One sample yielded the 26 T cell receptor beta chains listed below, sequenced in a study of blood T cell repertoires in COVID-19. Sequencing used immunoSEQ multiplex PCR; TCRdb keeps in-frame clones, though not all of them. The sample carries about 670,000 clones, approximately 90% recorded once. Sequencing used peripheral blood. The receptors come from a woman aged 18-35 years with acute or convalescent COVID-19.

Concerning this clone: Other DNA sequences in the same sample also yield this CDR3. The chain uses TRBV7-9 and TRBJ1-4, with D perhaps matching TRBD1 (5 bases). This CDR3 has 14 amino acids. Trimming cost V 4 bases and J 2 bases, with 8 bases left between them. Germline V gene lookup returns CDR1 SEHNR and CDR2 FQNEAQ (reference sequence). CDR3 nucleotides: TGTGCCAGCAGCTCAGGGCTTACTAATGAAAAACTGTTTTTT. It codes for CASSSGLTNEKLFF.

This chain connects TRBV7-2 to TRBJ2-1, with 8 bases matching TRBD2. V shed 11 bases, J shed 8 bases, and the junction held 20 bases outside the gene matches. This CDR3 has 16 residues. Germline loops: CDR1 SGHTA, CDR2 FQGNSA. This CDR3 is CARTNLLGLGPDEQFF. The CDR3 region has the DNA TGTGCCCGAACGAATTTGTTGGGACTAGGTCCCGATGAGCAGTTCTTC.

This chain links TRBV27 with TRBJ2-3; TRBD2 matches 9 bases. Unmatched junction bases numbered 9, after V lost 1 base and J lost 4 bases. CDR3 size: 17 residues. Germline V lookup: CDR1 MNHEY, CDR2 SMNVEV (reference sequence). Here the CDR3 reads CASSLLIVAGGADTQYF. CDR3 nucleotide sequence: TGTGCCAGCAGTTTATTGATTGTCGCGGGGGGGGCAGATACGCAGTATTTT.

The V gene is TRBV7-2, the J gene TRBJ2-4; perhaps TRBD2 as D (5 bases). V was shortened by 2 bases and J by 6 bases, with 20 bases between the two germline ends. Germline CDR1 is SGHTA and CDR2 is FQGNSA. The CDR3 spans 17 residues. Written as DNA, the CDR3 is TGTGCCAGCAGCTTATTCCCCAACGGCCTAGCTACAAACATTCAGTACTTC. It codes for CASSLFPNGLATNIQYF.

Comment on this clone: A read error is likely, as this CDR3 ends without the conserved phenylalanine or tryptophan. It is unclear where the CDR3 begins or ends on the DNA, so no DNA is shown, and the CDR3 is as TCRdb lists it. This sequence joins TRBV5-1 and TRBJ1-6; TRBD1 is taken as the D call from the table, unchecked against the DNA. CDR1 and CDR2 (germline): SGHRS, YFSETQ. The CDR3 is made up of 13 amino acids, end residues included. CDR3 protein: CASSRSGFIHRRV.

The chain's CDR3 is CASSMGPGTGDGYTF. The DNA for the CDR3 is TGTGCCAGTAGTATGGGACCCGGGACAGGGGACGGCTACACCTTC. This rearrangement joins TRBV19 to TRBJ1-2; TRBD1 matches 10 bases. The V gene end was trimmed by 3 bases and the J gene end by 8 bases; junction bases not matched to a gene: 9. This CDR3 has 15 residues. Per germline, CDR1 LNHDA and CDR2 SQIVND (reference sequence).

This chain joins TRBV7-9 and TRBJ1-1; D may be TRBD1 (6 bases). The CDR3 extends over 15 amino acids. Trimming removed 4 bases at V and 0 bases at J, with 12 bases between. The V gene's germline CDR1 is SEHNR and CDR2 FQNEAQ (reference sequence). The CDR3 sequence: CASSSGQLMNTEAFF. The CDR3 nucleotides read TGTGCCAGCAGCTCCGGACAGCTAATGAACACTGAAGCTTTCTTT.

This clone occurred once. This chain links TRBV10-3 with TRBJ1-1; 7 positions match TRBD1. The CDR3 covers 15 residues. The germline CDR1 and CDR2 sequences are ENHRY and SYGVKD. The V gene end was trimmed by 0 bases and the J gene end by 1 base; junction bases not matched to a gene: 2. The CDR3 nucleotides are TGTGCCATCAGTGAGTCAAGACAGGGGAACACTGAAGCTTTCTTT. Protein product: CAISESRQGNTEAFF.

The chain uses TRBV6-4 and TRBJ2-1; 10 bases agree with TRBD2. This CDR3 is built from 15 residues. CDR1 is MRHNA, CDR2 SNTAGT, per germline. Trimming cost V 8 bases and J 4 bases; bases outside gene matches: 8. CDR3: CASRAGAGGYNEQFF. In nucleotides, the CDR3 is TGTGCCAGCCGGGCGGGAGCGGGGGGGTACAATGAGCAGTTCTTC.

The chain recombines TRBV30 with TRBJ2-7; TRBD1 matches 9 bases. Trimming took 3 bases from V and 4 from J; bases not matched to a gene: 7. The CDR3 is made up of 14 amino acids. Germline CDR1 reads GTSNPN; CDR2 reads SVGIG (reference sequence). The CDR3 DNA reads TGTGCCTGGAGCCCCGGGACAGGGTCATACGAGCAGTACTTC. Protein product: CAWSPGTGSYEQYF.

The CDR3 nucleotides are TGTGCCAGCAGCCCGGCTGACAGGGAGGATGGCTACACCTTC. It encodes CASSPADREDGYTF. The V call is TRBV3-1 (or the pseudogene TRBV3-2), the J call TRBJ1-2; 7 bases fit TRBD1. Germline loops: CDR1 LGHDT, CDR2 YNNKEL (reference sequence). V gave up 4 bases and J gave up 6 bases; unmatched junction bases: 8. There are 14 residues in the CDR3.

The chain joins TRBV9 to TRBJ1-2; D not resolved. The germline CDR1 and CDR2 sequences are SGDLS and YYNGEE. CDR3 length equals 16 residues. The V end lost 0 bases, the J end lost 3 bases, and 15 bases lay between the germline ends. CDR3 residues: CASSVGTLTTYYGYTF. DNA of the CDR3: TGTGCCAGCAGCGTAGGAACTCTAACCACGTACTATGGCTACACCTTC.

This clone was seen a few times. The V gene is TRBV9, the J gene TRBJ1-3, with TRBD1 matching over 8 bases. The CDR3 is 15 amino acids. Unmatched junction bases numbered 9, after V lost 2 bases and J lost 8 bases. Per germline, CDR1 SGDLS and CDR2 YYNGEE. CDR3 nucleotides: TGTGCCAGCAGCGTTATGACAGGGGAGAAAGACACCATATATTTT. Residues: CASSVMTGEKDTIYF.

Only one count was recorded for this clone. The chain links TRBV6-4 to TRBJ1-2; perhaps TRBD1 as D (6 bases). The CDR3 loop spans 16 amino acids. Germline V gene sequence: CDR1 MRHNA, CDR2 SNTAGT. V was trimmed by 7 bases and J by 4 bases, leaving 22 bases between them. DNA for the CDR3: TGTGCCAGCACCTTACTCAGGACAGTCGCCACCTATGGCTACACCTTC. Its protein product is CASTLLRTVATYGYTF.

The V gene is TRBV7-2, the J gene TRBJ1-2; tentatively, D is TRBD1 (5 bases). Germline CDR1 reads SGHTA; CDR2 reads FQGNSA. The CDR3 is 13 residues long. Trimming removed 3 bases from V and 8 bases from J, with 13 bases in between. CDR3 DNA: TGTGCCAGCAGCTTGGGGGGTATGCGCGGCTACACCTTC. It translates to CASSLGGMRGYTF.

V gene TRBV5-6 combines with J gene TRBJ2-1, with 8 bases identical to TRBD1. Trimming removed 5 bases from V and 4 bases from J; junction bases left unmatched: 14. The germline V gene has CDR1 SGHDT and CDR2 YYEEEE. The CDR3 runs to 17 residues. The CDR3, as DNA: TGTGCCAGCAGTTTGACCCAGGGGGCGGGTTTATACAATGAGCAGTTCTTC. The encoded protein is CASSLTQGAGLYNEQFF.

This clone showed up just once. This sequence joins TRBV7-9 and TRBJ1-6; 9 bases are shared with TRBD1. The CDR3 covers 16 residues. Germline lookup yields CDR1 SEHNR and CDR2 FQNEAQ (reference sequence). Trimming at V came to 5 bases and at J to 14 bases, leaving 16 bases not matched to a gene. Here the CDR3 reads CASSHPPGQGSSALHF. CDR3 coding DNA: TGTGCCAGCAGCCACCCACCGGGACAGGGTTCGTCGGCCCTCCACTTT. The variable domain in full, with the rest retrieved from reference TRBV7-9 and TRBJ1-6, is DTGVSQNPRHKITKRGQNVTFRCDPISEHNRLYWYRQTLGQGPEFLTYFQNEAQLEKSRLLSDRFSAERPKGSFSTLEIQRTEQGDSAMYLCASSHPPGQGSSALHFGNGTRLTVT.

DNA of the CDR3: TGTGCCAGCAGCTTTGGACAGGGGGTTATGAATGAAGCTTTCTTT. This codes for CASSFGQGVMNEAFF. The chain uses TRBV7-9 and TRBJ1-1; 10 positions agree with TRBD1. V trimming: 3 bases; J trimming: 7 bases; junction bases outside the gene matches: 8. Per the germline V gene, CDR1 is SEHNR and CDR2 is FQNEAQ (reference sequence). The CDR3 length is 15 residues.

For this clone: One junction end does not reproduce the germline sequence, and a read error may be involved. The chain has TRBV5-1 and TRBJ2-1; the D gene is possibly TRBD1 (6 bases). CDR3 length: 15 residues. The germline V gene encodes CDR1 SGHRS and CDR2 YFSETQ. The chain's CDR3 is CASSLSQGSPNEQFF. The CDR3 DNA is TGCGCCAGCAGCTTGTCACAGGGTTCCCCCAATGAGCAATTCTTC.

This clone was seen only a few times. CDR3 bases: TGCAGCGTTGCAGGTCCAGGTTTGTACAATGAGCAGTTCTTC. The encoded protein is CSVAGPGLYNEQFF. V gene TRBV29-1 combines with J gene TRBJ2-1; no clear D. The CDR3 totals 14 residues. Deletions cut 4 bases from V and 4 bases from J, with 14 bases between. Germline-derived CDR1 and CDR2 are SQVTM and ANQGSEA.

The genes are TRBV30 and TRBJ1-2; possible D gene TRBD1, 6 bases. Germline-derived CDR1 and CDR2 are GTSNPN and SVGIG (reference sequence). The CDR3 sequence is 15 residues long. Trimming shortened V by 4 bases and J by 8 bases, and 23 bases separated the two germline ends. In DNA, the CDR3 is TGTGCCTGGACCCATGTACAACCCCGCAGGGGCGGCTACACCTTC. This encodes CAWTHVQPRRGGYTF. Based on the CDR3 plus reference TRBV30 and TRBJ1-2, the full variable domain is SQTIHQWPATLVQPVGSPLSLECTVEGTSNPNLYWYRQAAGRGLQLLFYSVGIGQISSEVPQNLSASRPQDRQFILSSKKLLLSDSGFYLCAWTHVQPRRGGYTFGSGTRLTVV.

V and J are TRBV13 and TRBJ1-3, with D unclear. Trimming removed 4 bases at V and 2 bases at J, with 18 bases between. CDR3 size: 17 residues. CDR1 is PRHDT and CDR2 is FYEKMQ in the germline V gene (reference sequence). CDR3 residues: CASSSPGLPLPGNTIYF. The CDR3 DNA is TGTGCCAGCAGCTCCCCGGGTCTTCCCCTCCCTGGAAACACCATATATTTT.

The CDR3 region has the DNA TGTGCCAGCAGTGAGGGCAGCAGCTCTGGAAACACCATATATTTT. Translating it yields CASSEGSSSGNTIYF. The chain employs TRBV6-1 and TRBJ1-3, with unresolved D. Germline V CDR1 and CDR2: MNHNS, SASEGT. The CDR3 runs to 15 residues. Deletions cut 3 bases from V and 0 bases from J, with 9 bases between.

The chain employs TRBV18 and TRBJ1-2; 7 bases fit TRBD1. The CDR3 contains 14 residues. Looked up from germline, CDR1 is KGHSH and CDR2 is LQKENI. J lost 5 bases, V lost 6 bases, and 9 bases had no gene match. The CDR3 coding sequence is TGTGCCAGCTCGGATGGGACAGTTGAGTATGGCTACACCTTC. It codes for CASSDGTVEYGYTF. Filled out from reference TRBV18 and TRBJ1-2, the complete variable domain reads NAGVMQNPRHLVRRRGQEARLRCSPMKGHSHVYWYRQLPEEGLKFMVYLQKENIIDESGMPKERFSAEFPKEGPSILRIQQVVRGDSAAYFCASSDGTVEYGYTFGSGTRLTVV.

This clone was seen just once. The chain carries TRBV24-1 and TRBJ2-7; weak D call: TRBD1 (6 bases). This CDR3 has 13 residues. From germline, CDR1 is KGHDR and CDR2 SFDVKD. Trimming shortened V by 3 bases and J by 3 bases, and 8 bases separated the two germline ends. CDR3 amino acids: CATSDQGNYEQYF. The CDR3 DNA reads as TGTGCCACCAGTGATCAGGGGAACTACGAGCAGTACTTC.

The sample holds one count of this clone. V usage is TRBV2 and J usage is TRBJ2-3; TRBD2 matches 7 bases. V gave up 7 bases and J gave up 3 bases; unmatched junction bases: 10. This CDR3 has 15 amino acids. Germline lookup yields CDR1 SNHLY and CDR2 FYNNEI. The CDR3 here is CASTSLRGGTDTQYF. The CDR3 nucleotides read TGTGCCAGCACCTCCCTAAGGGGAGGGACAGATACGCAGTATTTT.